These 8 T cell receptor beta chains share one sample of origin, sequenced in a study of blood T cell repertoires in COVID-19. TCRdb's copy holds only in-frame clones and misses some; the assay was immunoSEQ multiplex PCR. The sample records under 200,000 clones, about four fifths being singletons. The sequenced material came from peripheral blood. These receptors were collected from a human donor with acute or convalescent COVID-19. The donor label of this sample is uncertain.

About this clone: The junction shows a germline mismatch at one end, possibly a read error. This CDR3 is CASSLSQGPYQQYF. The CDR3 DNA reads as TGTGCCAGCAGTTTAAGCCAGGGCCCCTACCAGCAGTACTTC. The chain combines TRBV27 with TRBJ2-7, with a tentative D call TRBD1 (5 bases). This CDR3 has 14 amino acids. CDR1 and CDR2 from the germline V gene are MNHEY and SMNVEV (reference sequence).

This chain connects TRBV5-1 to TRBJ2-5; 8 bases agree with TRBD2. Germline values: CDR1 SGHRS, CDR2 YFSETQ. The CDR3 spans 15 residues. V was pared by 0 bases and J by 2 bases, with 3 bases of the junction left unmatched. CDR3 protein: CASSLVAGGQETQYF. In DNA form, the CDR3 reads TGCGCCAGCAGCTTGGTCGCGGGGGGACAAGAGACCCAGTACTTC. Variable domain in full (rest from reference TRBV5-1 and TRBJ2-5): KAGVTQTPRYLIKTRGQQVTLSCSPISGHRSVSWYQQTPGQGLQFLFEYFSETQRNKGNFPGRFSGRQFSNSRSEMNVSTLELGDSALYLCASSLVAGGQETQYFGPGTRLLVL.

The chain has TRBV5-4 and TRBJ2-1, with 12 nucleotides matching TRBD1. The CDR3 totals 17 residues. V dropped 4 bases and J dropped 7; count of bases not matched to a gene: 12. Germline CDR1 reads SGHNT; CDR2 reads YYREEE (reference sequence). The CDR3 DNA reads TGTGCCAGCAGCCGCCCCCCGAGGGACAGGGGGCGTAATGAGCAGTTCTTC. Translated, it gives CASSRPPRDRGRNEQFF.

This clone came up a few times. The V and J genes are TRBV9 and TRBJ1-3; 8 positions agree with TRBD1. This CDR3 spans 17 amino acids. With V trimmed by 0 bases and J by 4 bases, 9 bases remained unmatched. CDR1 is SGDLS and CDR2 is YYNGEE in the germline V gene. The CDR3 loop is CASSVAGGQGPGNTIYF. In nucleotides, the CDR3 is TGTGCCAGCAGCGTAGCAGGCGGACAGGGCCCAGGAAACACCATATATTTT. Together with reference TRBV9 and TRBJ1-3, the CDR3 gives the full variable domain: DSGVTQTPKHLITATGQRVTLRCSPRSGDLSVYWYQQSLDQGLQFLIQYYNGEERAKGNILERFSAQQFPDLHSELNLSSLELGDSALYFCASSVAGGQGPGNTIYFGEGSWLTVV.

This clone was recorded a few times. The rearrangement joins TRBV30 to TRBJ1-1, with D unresolved. Trimming took off 0 bases at V and 8 bases at J, with 7 bases between the two ends. The germline V gene encodes CDR1 GTSNPN and CDR2 SVGIG (reference sequence). The CDR3 sequence is 11 residues long. This chain's CDR3 is CAWSVRYEAFF. The CDR3 DNA sequence: TGTGCCTGGAGTGTGCGGTACGAAGCTTTCTTT.

The chain employs TRBV6-1 and TRBJ1-3, with D hard to call. CDR3 length: 13 residues. Germline V CDR1 and CDR2: MNHNS, SASEGT. Trimming pared 2 bases from V and 4 bases from J, leaving 6 bases between. This chain's CDR3 is CASSESFGNTIYF. CDR3 bases: TGTGCCAGCAGTGAATCGTTCGGAAACACCATATATTTT.

This clone occurred a few times. The chain links TRBV4-1 to TRBJ1-4; the D gene is possibly TRBD1 (5 bases). In germline, CDR1 is MGHRA, CDR2 YSYEKL. This CDR3 has 15 amino acids. V lost 1 base and J 4 bases, leaving 10 bases between the germline ends. The CDR3 sequence is CASSQGPDSNEKLFF. The CDR3 coding sequence is TGCGCCAGCAGCCAAGGCCCCGACAGTAATGAAAAACTGTTTTTT.

This rearrangement joins TRBV5-4 to TRBJ2-3; TRBD2 is a possible D gene (7 bases). Trimming removed 4 bases at V and 0 bases at J, with 15 bases between. The CDR3 sequence is 16 residues long. The germline CDR1 and CDR2 sequences are SGHNT and YYREEE (reference sequence). The CDR3 bases are TGTGCCAGCAGCCCTAATGGGGGGGCTAGCACAGATACGCAGTATTTT. The encoded protein is CASSPNGGASTDTQYF.